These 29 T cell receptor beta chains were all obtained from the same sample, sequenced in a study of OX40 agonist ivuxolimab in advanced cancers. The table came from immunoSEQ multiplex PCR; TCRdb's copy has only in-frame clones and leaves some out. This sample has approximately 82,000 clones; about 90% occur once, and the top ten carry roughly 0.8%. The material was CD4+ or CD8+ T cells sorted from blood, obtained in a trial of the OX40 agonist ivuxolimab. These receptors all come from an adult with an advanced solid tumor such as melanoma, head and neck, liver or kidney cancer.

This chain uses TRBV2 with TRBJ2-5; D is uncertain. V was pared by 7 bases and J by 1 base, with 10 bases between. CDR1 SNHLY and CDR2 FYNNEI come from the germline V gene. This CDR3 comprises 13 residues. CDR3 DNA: TGTGCCAGCACACAGAACCTCCAAGAGACCCAGTACTTC. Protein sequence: CASTQNLQETQYF. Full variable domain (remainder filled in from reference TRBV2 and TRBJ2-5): EPEVTQTPSHQVTQMGQEVILRCVPISNHLYFYWYRQILGQKVEFLVSFYNNEISEKSEIFDDQFSVERPDGSNFTLKIRSTKLEDSAMYFCASTQNLQETQYFGPGTRLLVL.

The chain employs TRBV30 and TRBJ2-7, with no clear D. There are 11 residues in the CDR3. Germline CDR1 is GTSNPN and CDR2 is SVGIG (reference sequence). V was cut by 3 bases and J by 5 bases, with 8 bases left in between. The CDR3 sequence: CAWSARNEQYF. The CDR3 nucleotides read TGTGCCTGGAGCGCTAGGAACGAGCAGTACTTC.

The CDR3 here is CATSKDRVQETQYF. In DNA, the CDR3 is TGTGCCACCAGCAAGGACAGGGTACAAGAGACCCAGTACTTC. The rearrangement links TRBV15 to TRBJ2-5; 8 nucleotides agree with TRBD1. Trimming at V came to 4 bases and at J to 2 bases, leaving 3 bases not matched to a gene. Per the germline V gene, CDR1 is LNHNV and CDR2 is YYDKDF (reference sequence). This CDR3 has 14 residues.

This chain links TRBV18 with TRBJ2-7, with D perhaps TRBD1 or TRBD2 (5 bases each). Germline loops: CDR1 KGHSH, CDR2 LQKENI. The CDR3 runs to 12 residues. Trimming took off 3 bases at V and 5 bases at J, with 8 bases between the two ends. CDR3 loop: CASSPWGNEQYF. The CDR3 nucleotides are TGTGCCAGCTCACCTTGGGGGAACGAGCAGTACTTC.

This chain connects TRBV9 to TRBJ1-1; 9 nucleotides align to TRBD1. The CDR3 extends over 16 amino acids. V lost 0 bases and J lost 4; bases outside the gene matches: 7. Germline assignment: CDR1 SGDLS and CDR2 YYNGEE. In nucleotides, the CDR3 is TGTGCCAGCAGCGTAGGAGGGACAGGGAAACTCACTGAAGCTTTCTTT. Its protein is CASSVGGTGKLTEAFF.

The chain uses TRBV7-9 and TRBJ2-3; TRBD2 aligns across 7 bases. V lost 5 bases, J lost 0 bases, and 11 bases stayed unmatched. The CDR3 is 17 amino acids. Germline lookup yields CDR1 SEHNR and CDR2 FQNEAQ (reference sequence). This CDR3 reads CASSPRASGPSTDTQYF. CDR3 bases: TGTGCCAGCAGCCCGAGGGCTAGCGGTCCTAGCACAGATACGCAGTATTTT.

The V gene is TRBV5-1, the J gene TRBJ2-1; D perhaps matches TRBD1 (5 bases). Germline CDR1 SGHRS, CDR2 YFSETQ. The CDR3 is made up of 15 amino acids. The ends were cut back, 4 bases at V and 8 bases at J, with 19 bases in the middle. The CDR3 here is CASSPRGTRVDEQFF. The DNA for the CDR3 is TGCGCCAGCAGCCCCAGAGGTACCAGGGTCGATGAGCAGTTCTTC.

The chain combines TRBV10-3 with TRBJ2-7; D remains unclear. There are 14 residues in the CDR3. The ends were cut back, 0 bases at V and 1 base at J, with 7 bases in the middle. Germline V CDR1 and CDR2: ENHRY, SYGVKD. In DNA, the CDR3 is TGTGCCATCAGTGAGTCGTCCTTTTCCTACGAGCAGTACTTC. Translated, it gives CAISESSFSYEQYF.

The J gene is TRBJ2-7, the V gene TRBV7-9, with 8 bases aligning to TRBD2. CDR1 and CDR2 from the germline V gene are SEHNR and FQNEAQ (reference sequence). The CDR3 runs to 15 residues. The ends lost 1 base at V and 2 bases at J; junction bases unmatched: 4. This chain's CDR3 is CASSLVTGGPYEQYF. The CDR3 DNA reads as TGTGCCAGCAGCTTAGTTACGGGAGGGCCCTACGAGCAGTACTTC.

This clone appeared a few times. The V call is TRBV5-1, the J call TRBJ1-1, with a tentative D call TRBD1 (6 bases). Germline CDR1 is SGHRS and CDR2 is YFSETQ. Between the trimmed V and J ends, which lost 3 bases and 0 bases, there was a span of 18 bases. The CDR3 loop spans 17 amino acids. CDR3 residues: CASSSGRGGGLNTEAFF. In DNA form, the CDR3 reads TGCGCCAGCAGCTCCGGACGTGGAGGGGGGCTGAACACTGAAGCTTTCTTT.

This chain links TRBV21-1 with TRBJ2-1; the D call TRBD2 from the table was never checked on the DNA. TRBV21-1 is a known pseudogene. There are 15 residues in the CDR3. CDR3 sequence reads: CARIMTSPLYNEQFF. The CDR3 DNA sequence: TGTGCCAGGATTATGACTAGCCCTCTTTACAATGAGCAGTTCTTC.

The CDR3 sequence is CASSRPDRGLGETQYF. CDR3 in DNA: TGTGCCAGTAGCAGGCCGGACAGGGGGCTGGGAGAGACCCAGTACTTC. The genes are TRBV19 and TRBJ2-5; 11 bases map to TRBD1. This CDR3 has 16 residues. Trimming took 6 bases from V and 4 from J; bases not matched to a gene: 10. Germline V gene data show CDR1 as LNHDA and CDR2 as SQIVND (reference sequence).

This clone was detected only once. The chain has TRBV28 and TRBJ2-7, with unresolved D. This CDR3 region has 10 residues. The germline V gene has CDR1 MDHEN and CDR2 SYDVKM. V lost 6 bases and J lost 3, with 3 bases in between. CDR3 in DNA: TGTGCCAGCAGGCACTACGAGCAGTACTTC. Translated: CASRHYEQYF.

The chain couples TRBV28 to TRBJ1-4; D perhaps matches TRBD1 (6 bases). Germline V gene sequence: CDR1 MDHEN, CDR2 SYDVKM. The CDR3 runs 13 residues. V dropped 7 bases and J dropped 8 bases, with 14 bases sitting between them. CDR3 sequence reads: CASTTGLREKLFF. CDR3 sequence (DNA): TGTGCCAGCACGACAGGCCTAAGGGAAAAACTGTTTTTT.

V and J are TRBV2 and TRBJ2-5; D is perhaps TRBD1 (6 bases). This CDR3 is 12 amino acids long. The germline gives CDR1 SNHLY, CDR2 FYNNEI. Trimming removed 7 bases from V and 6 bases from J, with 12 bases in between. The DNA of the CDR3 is TGTGCCAGCAAGGGGACAAAGAAGACCCAGTACTTC. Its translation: CASKGTKKTQYF. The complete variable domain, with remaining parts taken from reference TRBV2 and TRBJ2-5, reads EPEVTQTPSHQVTQMGQEVILRCVPISNHLYFYWYRQILGQKVEFLVSFYNNEISEKSEIFDDQFSVERPDGSNFTLKIRSTKLEDSAMYFCASKGTKKTQYFGPGTRLLVL.

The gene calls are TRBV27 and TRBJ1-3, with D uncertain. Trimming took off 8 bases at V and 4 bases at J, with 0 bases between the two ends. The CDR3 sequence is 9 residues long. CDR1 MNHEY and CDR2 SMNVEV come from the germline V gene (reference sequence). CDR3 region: CASGNTIYF. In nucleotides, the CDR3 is TGTGCCAGCGGAAACACCATATATTTT.

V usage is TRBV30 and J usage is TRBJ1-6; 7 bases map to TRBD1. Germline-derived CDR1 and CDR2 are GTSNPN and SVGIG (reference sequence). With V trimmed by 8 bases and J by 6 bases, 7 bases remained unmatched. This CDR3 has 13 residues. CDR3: CAVQGVANSPLHF. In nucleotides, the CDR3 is TGTGCCGTCCAGGGGGTAGCTAATTCACCCCTCCACTTT.

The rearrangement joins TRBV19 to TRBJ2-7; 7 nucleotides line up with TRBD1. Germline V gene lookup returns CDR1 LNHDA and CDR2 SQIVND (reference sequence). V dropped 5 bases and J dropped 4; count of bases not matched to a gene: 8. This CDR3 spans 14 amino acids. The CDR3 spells CASSVNRGRYEQYF. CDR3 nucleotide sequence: TGTGCCAGTAGTGTAAACAGGGGCAGGTACGAGCAGTACTTC.

The CDR3 loop reads CASSYDAGVWNEQFF. For the CDR3, the DNA is TGTGCCAGCAGTTACGACGCGGGAGTATGGAATGAGCAGTTCTTC. The V and J genes are TRBV6-5 and TRBJ2-1; 7 bases are shared with TRBD2. Germline V gene lookup returns CDR1 MNHEY and CDR2 SVGAGI. This CDR3 has 15 residues. Germline trimming cut 2 bases from V and 7 bases from J; bases unmatched to any gene: 8.

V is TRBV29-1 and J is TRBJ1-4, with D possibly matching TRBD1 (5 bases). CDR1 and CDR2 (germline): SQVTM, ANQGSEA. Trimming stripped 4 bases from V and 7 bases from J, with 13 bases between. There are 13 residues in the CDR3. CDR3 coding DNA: TGCAGCGTTGTTCAGGGAGGGAGTGAAAAACTGTTTTTT. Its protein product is CSVVQGGSEKLFF.

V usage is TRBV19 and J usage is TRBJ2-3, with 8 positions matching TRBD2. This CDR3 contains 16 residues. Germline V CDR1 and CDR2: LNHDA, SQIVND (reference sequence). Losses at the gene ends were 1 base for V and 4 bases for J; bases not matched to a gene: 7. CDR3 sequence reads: CASSIGAGGGADTQYF. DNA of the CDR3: TGTGCCAGTAGTATAGGTGCGGGAGGCGGGGCAGATACGCAGTATTTT.

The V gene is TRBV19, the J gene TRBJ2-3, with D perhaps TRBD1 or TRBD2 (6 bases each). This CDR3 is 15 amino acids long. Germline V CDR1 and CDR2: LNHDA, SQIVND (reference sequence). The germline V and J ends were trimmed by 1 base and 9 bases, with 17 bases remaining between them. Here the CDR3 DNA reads TGTGCCAGTAGTATAGCTTCCCAAGGGGGGTCCACGCAGTATTTT. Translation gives CASSIASQGGSTQYF.

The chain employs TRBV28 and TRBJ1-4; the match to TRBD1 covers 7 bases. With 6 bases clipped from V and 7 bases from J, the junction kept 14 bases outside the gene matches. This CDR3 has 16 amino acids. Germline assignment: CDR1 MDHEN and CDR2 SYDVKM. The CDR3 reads CASSYRGRGRGEKLFF. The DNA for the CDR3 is TGTGCCAGCAGCTACCGAGGGAGGGGGCGAGGTGAAAAACTGTTTTTT.

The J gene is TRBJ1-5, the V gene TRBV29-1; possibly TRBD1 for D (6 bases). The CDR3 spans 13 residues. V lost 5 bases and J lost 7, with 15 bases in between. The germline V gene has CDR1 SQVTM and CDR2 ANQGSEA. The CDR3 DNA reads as TGCAGCGTTTCACCGGGGACAAGGCAGCCCCAGCATTTT. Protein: CSVSPGTRQPQHF.

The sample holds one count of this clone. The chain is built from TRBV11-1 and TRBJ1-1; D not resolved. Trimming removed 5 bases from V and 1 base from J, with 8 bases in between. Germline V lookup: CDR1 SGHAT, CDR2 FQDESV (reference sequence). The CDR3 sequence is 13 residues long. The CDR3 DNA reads TGTGCCAGCAGCCCCCCCGGGAACACTGAAGCTTTCTTT. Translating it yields CASSPPGNTEAFF.

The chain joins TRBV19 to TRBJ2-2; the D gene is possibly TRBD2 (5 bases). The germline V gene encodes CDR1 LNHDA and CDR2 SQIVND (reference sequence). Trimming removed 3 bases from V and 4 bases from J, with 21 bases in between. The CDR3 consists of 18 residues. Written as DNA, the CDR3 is TGTGCCAGTAGTATGCGGCCGGGGAGCTACGAGGGCACCGGGGAGCTGTTTTTT. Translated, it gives CASSMRPGSYEGTGELFF. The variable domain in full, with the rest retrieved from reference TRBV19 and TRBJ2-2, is DGGITQSPKYLFRKEGQNVTLSCEQNLNHDAMYWYRQDPGQGLRLIYYSQIVNDFQKGDIAEGYSVSREKKESFPLTVTSAQKNPTAFYLCASSMRPGSYEGTGELFFGEGSRLTVL.

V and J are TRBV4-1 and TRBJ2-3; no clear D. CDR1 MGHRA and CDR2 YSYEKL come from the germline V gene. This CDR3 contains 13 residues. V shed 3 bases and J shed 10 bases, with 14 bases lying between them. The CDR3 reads CASSQLRGDAQYF. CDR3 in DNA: TGCGCCAGCAGCCAGTTACGTGGGGATGCGCAGTATTTT.

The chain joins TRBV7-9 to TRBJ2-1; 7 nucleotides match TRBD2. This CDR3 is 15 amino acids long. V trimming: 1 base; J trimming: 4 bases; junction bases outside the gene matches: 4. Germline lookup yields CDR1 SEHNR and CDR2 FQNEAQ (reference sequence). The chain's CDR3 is CASSLVSGSYNEQFF. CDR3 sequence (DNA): TGTGCCAGCAGCTTAGTTAGCGGGTCATACAATGAGCAGTTCTTC.

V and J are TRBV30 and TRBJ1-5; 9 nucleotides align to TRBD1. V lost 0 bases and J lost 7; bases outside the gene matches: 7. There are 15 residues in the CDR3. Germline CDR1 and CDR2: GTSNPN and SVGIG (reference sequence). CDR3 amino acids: CAWSVTGGLEQPQHF. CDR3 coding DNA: TGTGCCTGGAGTGTAACAGGGGGCTTGGAACAGCCCCAGCATTTT.